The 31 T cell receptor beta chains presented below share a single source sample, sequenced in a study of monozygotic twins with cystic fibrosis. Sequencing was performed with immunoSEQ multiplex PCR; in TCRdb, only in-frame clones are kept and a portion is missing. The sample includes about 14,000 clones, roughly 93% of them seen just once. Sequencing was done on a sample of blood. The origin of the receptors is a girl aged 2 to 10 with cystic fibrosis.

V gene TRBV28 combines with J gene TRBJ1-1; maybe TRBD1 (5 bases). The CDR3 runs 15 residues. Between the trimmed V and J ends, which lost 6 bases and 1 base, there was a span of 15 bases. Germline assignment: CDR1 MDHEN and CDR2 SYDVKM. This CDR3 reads CASRTVGARNTEAFF. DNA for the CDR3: TGTGCCAGCAGAACCGTCGGGGCTCGGAACACTGAAGCTTTCTTT.

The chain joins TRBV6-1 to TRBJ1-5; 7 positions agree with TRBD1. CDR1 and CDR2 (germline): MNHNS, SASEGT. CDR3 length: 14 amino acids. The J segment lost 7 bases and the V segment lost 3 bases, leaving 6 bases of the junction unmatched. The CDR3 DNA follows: TGTGCCAGCAGTGACCCAGGGGGGGGACAGCCCCAGCATTTT. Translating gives CASSDPGGGQPQHF.

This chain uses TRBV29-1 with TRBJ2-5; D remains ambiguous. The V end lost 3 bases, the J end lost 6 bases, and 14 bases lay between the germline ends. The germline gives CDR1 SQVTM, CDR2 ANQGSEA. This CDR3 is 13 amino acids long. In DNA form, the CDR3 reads TGCAGCGTTGACTTCGGGCAACGTCAGACCCAGTACTTC. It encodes CSVDFGQRQTQYF.

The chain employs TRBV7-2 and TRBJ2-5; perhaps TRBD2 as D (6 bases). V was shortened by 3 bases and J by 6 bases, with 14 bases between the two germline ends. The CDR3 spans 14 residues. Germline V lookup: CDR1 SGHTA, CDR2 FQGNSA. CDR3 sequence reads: CASSFGTAFQTQYF. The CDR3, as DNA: TGTGCCAGCAGCTTCGGGACTGCCTTCCAGACCCAGTACTTC. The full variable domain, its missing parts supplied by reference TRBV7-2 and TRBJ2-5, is GAGVSQSPSNKVTEKGKDVELRCDPISGHTALYWYRQSLGQGLEFLIYFQGNSAPDKSGLPSDRFSAERTGGSVSTLTIQRTQQEDSAVYLCASSFGTAFQTQYFGPGTRLLVL.

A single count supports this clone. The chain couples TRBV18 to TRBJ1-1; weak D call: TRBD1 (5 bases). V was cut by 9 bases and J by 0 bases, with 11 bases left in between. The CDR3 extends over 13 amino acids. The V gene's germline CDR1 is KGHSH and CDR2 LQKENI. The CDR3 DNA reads TGTGCCAGTATCGACAGCATGAACACTGAAGCTTTCTTT. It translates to CASIDSMNTEAFF. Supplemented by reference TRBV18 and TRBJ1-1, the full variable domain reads NAGVMQNPRHLVRRRGQEARLRCSPMKGHSHVYWYRQLPEEGLKFMVYLQKENIIDESGMPKERFSAEFPKEGPSILRIQQVVRGDSAAYFCASIDSMNTEAFFGQGTRLTVV.

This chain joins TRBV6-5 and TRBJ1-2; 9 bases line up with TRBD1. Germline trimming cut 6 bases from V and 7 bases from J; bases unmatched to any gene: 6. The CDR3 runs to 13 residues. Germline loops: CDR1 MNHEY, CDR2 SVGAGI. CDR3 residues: CASRPGQGFGYTF. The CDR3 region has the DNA TGTGCCAGCAGGCCGGGACAGGGTTTTGGCTACACCTTC.

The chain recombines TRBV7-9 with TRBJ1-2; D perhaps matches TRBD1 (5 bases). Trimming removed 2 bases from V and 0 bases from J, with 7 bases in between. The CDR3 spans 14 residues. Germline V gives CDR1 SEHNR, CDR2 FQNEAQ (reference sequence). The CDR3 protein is CASSLSGANYGYTF. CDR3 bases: TGTGCCAGCAGCTTATCGGGGGCTAACTATGGCTACACCTTC.

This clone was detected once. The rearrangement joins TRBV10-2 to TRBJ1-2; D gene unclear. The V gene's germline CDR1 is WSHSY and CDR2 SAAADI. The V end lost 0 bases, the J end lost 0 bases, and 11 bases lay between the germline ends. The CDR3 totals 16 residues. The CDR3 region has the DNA TGCGCCAGCAGTGAGTCGAAGAACGGTCCTAACTATGGCTACACCTTC. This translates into CASSESKNGPNYGYTF.

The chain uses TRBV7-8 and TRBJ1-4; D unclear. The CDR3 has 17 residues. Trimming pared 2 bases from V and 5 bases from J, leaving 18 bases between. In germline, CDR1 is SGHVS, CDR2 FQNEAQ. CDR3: CASSLLRLVQRNEKLFF. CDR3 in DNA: TGTGCCAGCAGCTTACTACGCCTTGTCCAACGGAATGAAAAACTGTTTTTT.

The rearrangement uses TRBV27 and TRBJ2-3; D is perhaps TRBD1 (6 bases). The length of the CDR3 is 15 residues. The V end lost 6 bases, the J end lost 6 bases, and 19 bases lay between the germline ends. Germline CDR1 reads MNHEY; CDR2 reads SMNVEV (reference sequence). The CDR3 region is CASSPDSVLEDTQYF. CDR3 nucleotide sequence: TGTGCCAGCAGCCCGGACAGTGTCCTCGAGGATACGCAGTATTTT.

The CDR3 DNA reads as TGTGCCAGCAGTCGAGACTGGAACAATGAGCAGTTCTTC. This translates into CASSRDWNNEQFF. This chain connects TRBV7-2 to TRBJ2-1; unclear D gene. The CDR3 is made up of 13 amino acids. Germline-derived CDR1 and CDR2 are SGHTA and FQGNSA. V dropped 6 bases and J dropped 5 bases, with 11 bases sitting between them.

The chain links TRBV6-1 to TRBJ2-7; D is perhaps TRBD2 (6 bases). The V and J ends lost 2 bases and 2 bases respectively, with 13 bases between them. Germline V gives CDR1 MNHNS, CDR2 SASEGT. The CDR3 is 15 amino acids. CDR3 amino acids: CASSETHGRTYEQYF. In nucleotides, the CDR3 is TGTGCCAGCAGTGAAACCCACGGGAGAACCTACGAGCAGTACTTC.

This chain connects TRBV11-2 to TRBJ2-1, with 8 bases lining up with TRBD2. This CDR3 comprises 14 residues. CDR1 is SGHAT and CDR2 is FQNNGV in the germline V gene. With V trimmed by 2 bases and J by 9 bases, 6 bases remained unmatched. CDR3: CASSLMWRGAEQFF. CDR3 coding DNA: TGTGCCAGCAGCTTAATGTGGCGGGGGGCTGAGCAGTTCTTC.

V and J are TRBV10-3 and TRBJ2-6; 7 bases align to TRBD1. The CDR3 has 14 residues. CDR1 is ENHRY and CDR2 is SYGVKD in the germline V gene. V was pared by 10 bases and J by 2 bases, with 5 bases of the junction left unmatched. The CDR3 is CATTGAAGANVLTF. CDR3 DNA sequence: TGTGCCACCACAGGGGCTGCTGGGGCCAACGTCCTGACTTTC.

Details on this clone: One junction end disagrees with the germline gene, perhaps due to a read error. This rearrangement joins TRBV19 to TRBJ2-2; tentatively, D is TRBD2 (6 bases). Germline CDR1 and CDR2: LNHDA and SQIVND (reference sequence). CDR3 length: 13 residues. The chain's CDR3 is CASSIGTLGQRVF. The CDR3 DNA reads TGTGCCAGCAGTATAGGTACCCTCGGGCAGCGGGTTTTT.

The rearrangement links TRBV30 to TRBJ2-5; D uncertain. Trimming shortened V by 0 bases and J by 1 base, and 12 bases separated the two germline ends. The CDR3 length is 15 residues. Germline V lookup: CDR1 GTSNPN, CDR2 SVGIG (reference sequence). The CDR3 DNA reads TGTGCCTGGAGTGTAGGCGCAGGAGCCCAAGAGACCCAGTACTTC. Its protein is CAWSVGAGAQETQYF. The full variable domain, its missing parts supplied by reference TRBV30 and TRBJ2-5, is SQTIHQWPATLVQPVGSPLSLECTVEGTSNPNLYWYRQAAGRGLQLLFYSVGIGQISSEVPQNLSASRPQDRQFILSSKKLLLSDSGFYLCAWSVGAGAQETQYFGPGTRLLVL.

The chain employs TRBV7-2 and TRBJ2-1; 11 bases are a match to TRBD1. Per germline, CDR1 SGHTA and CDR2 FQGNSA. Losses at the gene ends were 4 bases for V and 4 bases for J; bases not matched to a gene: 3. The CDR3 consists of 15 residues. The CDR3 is CASSSDRGLYNEQFF. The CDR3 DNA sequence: TGTGCCAGCAGCTCGGACAGGGGGCTTTACAATGAGCAGTTCTTC.

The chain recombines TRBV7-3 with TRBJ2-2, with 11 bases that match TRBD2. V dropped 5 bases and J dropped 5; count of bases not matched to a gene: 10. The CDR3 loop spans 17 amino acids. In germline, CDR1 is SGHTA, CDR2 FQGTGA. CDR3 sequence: CASSTRPLAGGTGELFF. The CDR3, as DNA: TGTGCCAGCAGCACCCGCCCCTTAGCGGGAGGGACCGGGGAGCTGTTTTTT.

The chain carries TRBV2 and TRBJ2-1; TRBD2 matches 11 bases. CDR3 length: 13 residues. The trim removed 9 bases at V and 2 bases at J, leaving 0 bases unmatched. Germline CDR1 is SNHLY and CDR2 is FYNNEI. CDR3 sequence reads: CASSGRAYNEQFF. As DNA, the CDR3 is TGTGCCAGTAGCGGGAGGGCCTACAATGAGCAGTTCTTC.

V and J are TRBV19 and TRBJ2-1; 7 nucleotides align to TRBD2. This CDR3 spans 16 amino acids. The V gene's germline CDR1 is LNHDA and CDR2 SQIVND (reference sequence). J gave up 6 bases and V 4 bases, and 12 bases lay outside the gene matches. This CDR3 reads CASSKEGLVLVNEQFF. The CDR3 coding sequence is TGTGCCAGTAGTAAAGAAGGACTAGTATTAGTCAATGAGCAGTTCTTC.

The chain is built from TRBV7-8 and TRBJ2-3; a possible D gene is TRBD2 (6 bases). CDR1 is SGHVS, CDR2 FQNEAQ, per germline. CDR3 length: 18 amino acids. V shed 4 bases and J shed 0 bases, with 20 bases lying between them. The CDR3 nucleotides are TGTGCCAGCAGCTGGGACTTTCTAGCAGACAGTAGCACAGATACGCAGTATTTT. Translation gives CASSWDFLADSSTDTQYF.

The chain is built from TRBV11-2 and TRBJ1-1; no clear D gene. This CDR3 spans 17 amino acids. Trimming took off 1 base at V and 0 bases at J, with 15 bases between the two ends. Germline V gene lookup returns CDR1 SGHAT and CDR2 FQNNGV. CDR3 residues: CASSLVGSYRMNTEAFF. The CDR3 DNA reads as TGTGCCAGCAGCTTAGTGGGGTCTTACAGAATGAACACTGAAGCTTTCTTT.

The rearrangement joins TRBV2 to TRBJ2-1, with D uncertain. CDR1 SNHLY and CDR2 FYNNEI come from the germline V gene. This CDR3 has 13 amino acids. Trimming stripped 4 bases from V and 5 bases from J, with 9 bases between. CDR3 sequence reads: CASSVRQNNEQFF. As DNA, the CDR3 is TGTGCCAGCAGTGTGCGGCAGAACAATGAGCAGTTCTTC.

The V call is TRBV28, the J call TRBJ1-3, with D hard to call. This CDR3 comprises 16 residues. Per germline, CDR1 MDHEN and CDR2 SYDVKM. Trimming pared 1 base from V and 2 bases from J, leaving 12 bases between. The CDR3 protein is CASSLLRVGTGNTIYF. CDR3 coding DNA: TGTGCCAGCAGTTTATTAAGGGTTGGTACTGGAAACACCATATATTTT.

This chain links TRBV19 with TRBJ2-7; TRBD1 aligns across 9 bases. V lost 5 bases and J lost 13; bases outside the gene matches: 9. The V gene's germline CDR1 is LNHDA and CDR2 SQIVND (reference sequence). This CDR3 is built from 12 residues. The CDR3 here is CASSVGQGWIYF. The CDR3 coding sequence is TGTGCCAGTAGTGTCGGACAGGGGTGGATATACTTC.

The CDR3 here is CASSWDRVSGANVLTF. Here the CDR3 DNA reads TGTGCCAGCAGCTGGGACAGGGTGTCCGGGGCCAACGTCCTGACTTTC. The gene calls are TRBV2 and TRBJ2-6, with 9 nucleotides matching TRBD1. The junction had 7 bases not matched to a gene; V was cut back by 6 bases and J by 4 bases. Germline V gene data show CDR1 as SNHLY and CDR2 as FYNNEI. CDR3 size: 16 residues.

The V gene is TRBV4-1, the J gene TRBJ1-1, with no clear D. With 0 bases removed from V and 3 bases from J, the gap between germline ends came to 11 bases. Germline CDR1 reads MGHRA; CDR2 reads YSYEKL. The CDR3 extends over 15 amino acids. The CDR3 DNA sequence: TGCGCCAGCAGCCAAGATCAATGGGCGTACACTGAAGCTTTCTTT. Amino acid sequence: CASSQDQWAYTEAFF.

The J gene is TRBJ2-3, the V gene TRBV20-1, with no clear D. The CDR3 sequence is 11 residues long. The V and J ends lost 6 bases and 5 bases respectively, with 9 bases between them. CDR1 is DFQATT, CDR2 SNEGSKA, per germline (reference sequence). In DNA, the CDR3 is TGCAGTGCCCGTAAGGGAGATACGCAGTATTTT. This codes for CSARKGDTQYF.

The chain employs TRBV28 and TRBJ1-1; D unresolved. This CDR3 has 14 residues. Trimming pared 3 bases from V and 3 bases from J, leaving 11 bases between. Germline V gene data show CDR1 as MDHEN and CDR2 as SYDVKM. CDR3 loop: CASSFPPWDTEAFF. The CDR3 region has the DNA TGTGCCAGCAGTTTCCCCCCCTGGGACACTGAAGCTTTCTTT.

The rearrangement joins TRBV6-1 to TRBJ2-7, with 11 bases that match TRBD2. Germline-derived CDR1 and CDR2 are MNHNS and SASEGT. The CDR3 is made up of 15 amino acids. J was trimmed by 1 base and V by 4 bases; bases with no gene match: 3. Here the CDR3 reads CASSATSGSSYEQYF. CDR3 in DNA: TGTGCCAGCAGTGCTACTAGCGGGAGTTCCTACGAGCAGTACTTC.

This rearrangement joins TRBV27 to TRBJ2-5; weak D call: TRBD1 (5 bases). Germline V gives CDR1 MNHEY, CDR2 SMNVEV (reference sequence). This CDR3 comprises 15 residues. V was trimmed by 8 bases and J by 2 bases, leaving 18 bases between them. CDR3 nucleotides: TGTGCCAGCCCCCAGTTTCGGACAAAACAAGAGACCCAGTACTTC. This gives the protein CASPQFRTKQETQYF.